Sequencing of this T cell receptor delta chain was carried out in a study of gamma-delta T cells after stem cell transplantation. TCRdb re-called the RT-PCR reads via CATT. In the table there are hundreds of delta-chain clones, nearly 6% of which are singletons. Per germline, CDR1 GEAIGNYY and CDR2 EKD. The CDR3 covers 15 residues. J gave up 0 bases and V 0 bases, and 3 bases lay outside the gene matches. Sequenced sample: gamma-delta T cells. The rearrangement uses TRDV2 and TRDJ1, with 7 positions matching TRDD3. The clonotype was recovered from a human donor. It is not recorded whose cells these are; they may come from a transplant donor. The CDR3: CACDTLGENTDKLIF. CDR3 sequence (DNA): TGTGCCTGTGACACCTTGGGGGAAAACACCGATAAACTCATCTTT.